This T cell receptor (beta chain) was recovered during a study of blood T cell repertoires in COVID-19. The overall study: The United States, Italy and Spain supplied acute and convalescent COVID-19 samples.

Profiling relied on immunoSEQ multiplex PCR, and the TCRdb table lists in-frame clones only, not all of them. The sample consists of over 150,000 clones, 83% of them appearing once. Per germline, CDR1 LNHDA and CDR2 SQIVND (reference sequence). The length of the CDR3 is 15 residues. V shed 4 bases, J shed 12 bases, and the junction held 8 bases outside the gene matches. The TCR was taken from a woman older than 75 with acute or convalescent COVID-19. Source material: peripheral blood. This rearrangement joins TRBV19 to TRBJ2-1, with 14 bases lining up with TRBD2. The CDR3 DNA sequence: TGTGCCAGTAGTACCGGGACTAGCGGGAGTCTGGGGCAGTTCTTC. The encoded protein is CASSTGTSGSLGQFF.